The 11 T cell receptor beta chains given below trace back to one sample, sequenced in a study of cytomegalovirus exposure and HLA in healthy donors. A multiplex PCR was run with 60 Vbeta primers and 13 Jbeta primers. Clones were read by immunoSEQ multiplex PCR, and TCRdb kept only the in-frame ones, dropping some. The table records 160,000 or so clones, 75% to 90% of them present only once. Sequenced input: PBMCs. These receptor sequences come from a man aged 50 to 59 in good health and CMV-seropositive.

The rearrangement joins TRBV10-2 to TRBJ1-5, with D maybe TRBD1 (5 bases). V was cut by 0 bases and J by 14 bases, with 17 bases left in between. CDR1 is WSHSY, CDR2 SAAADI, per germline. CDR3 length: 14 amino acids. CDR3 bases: TGCGCCAGCAGTGAGTCGTCCGATAGGGGCATGGAGCATTTT. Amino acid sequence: CASSESSDRGMEHF.

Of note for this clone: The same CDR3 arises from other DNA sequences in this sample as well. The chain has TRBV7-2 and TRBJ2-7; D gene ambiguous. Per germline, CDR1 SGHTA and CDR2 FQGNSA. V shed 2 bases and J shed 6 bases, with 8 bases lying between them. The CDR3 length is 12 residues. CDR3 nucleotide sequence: TGTGCCAGCAGCTTAAGGTCGGGCGAGCAGTACTTC. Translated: CASSLRSGEQYF.

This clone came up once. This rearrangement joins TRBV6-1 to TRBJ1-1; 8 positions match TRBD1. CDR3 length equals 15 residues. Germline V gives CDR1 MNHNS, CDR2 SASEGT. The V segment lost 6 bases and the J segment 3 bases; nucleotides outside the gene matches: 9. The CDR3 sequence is CASRRNDRGDTEAFF. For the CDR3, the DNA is TGTGCCAGCAGGAGGAACGACAGGGGAGACACTGAAGCTTTCTTT.

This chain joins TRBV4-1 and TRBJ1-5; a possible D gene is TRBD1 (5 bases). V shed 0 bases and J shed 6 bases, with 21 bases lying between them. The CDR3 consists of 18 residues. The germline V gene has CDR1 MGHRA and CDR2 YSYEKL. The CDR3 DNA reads TGCGCCAGCAGCCAAGATGGGGGAGGGGCCCAAAGGGGTCAGCCCCAGCATTTT. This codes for CASSQDGGGAQRGQPQHF.

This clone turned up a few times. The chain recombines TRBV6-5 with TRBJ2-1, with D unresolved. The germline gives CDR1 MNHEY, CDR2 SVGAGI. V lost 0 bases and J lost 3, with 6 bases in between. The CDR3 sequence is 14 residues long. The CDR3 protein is CASSYSADYNEQFF. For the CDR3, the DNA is TGTGCCAGCAGTTACTCGGCAGACTACAATGAGCAGTTCTTC.

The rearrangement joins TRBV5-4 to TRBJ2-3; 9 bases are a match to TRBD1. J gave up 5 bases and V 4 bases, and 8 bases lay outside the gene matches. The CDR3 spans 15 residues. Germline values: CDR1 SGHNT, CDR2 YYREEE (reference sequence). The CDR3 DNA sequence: TGTGCCAGCAGCCTAAACAGGGGGCAGCAAGATACGCAGTATTTT. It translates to CASSLNRGQQDTQYF.

The CDR3 sequence: CAWSAPLEQYF. CDR3 in DNA: TGTGCCTGGAGTGCCCCCCTCGAGCAGTACTTC. The V call is TRBV30, the J call TRBJ2-7; D ambiguous. CDR1 and CDR2 from the germline V gene are GTSNPN and SVGIG (reference sequence). The V gene lost 1 base and the J gene lost 6 bases, with 7 bases spanning the gap. This CDR3 contains 11 residues.

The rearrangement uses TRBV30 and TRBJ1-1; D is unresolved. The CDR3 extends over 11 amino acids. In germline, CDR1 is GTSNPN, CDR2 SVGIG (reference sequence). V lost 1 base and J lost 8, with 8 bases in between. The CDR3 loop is CAWSERSEAFF. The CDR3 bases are TGTGCCTGGAGTGAGAGGTCGGAAGCTTTCTTT.

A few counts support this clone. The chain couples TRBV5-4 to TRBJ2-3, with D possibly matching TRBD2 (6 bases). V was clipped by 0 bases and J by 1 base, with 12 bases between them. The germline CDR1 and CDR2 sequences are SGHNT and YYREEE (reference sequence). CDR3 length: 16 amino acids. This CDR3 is CASSLGGLGGTDTQYF. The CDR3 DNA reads TGTGCCAGCAGCTTGGGGGGACTCGGCGGCACAGATACGCAGTATTTT.

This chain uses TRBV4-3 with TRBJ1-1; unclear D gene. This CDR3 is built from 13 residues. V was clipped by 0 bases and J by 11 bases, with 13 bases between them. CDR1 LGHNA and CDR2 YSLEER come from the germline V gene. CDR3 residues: CASSQDEVSLAFF. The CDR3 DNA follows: TGCGCCAGCAGCCAAGATGAGGTATCTCTGGCTTTCTTT.

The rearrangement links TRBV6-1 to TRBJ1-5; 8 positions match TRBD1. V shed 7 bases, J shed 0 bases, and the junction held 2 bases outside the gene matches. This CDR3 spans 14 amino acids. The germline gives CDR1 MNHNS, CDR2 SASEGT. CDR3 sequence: CASIDRGSNQPQHF. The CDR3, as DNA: TGTGCCAGCATTGACAGGGGTAGCAATCAGCCCCAGCATTTT.